The clone carrying this TCR beta chain was observed a single time. Data came from immunoSEQ multiplex PCR; TCRdb stores just in-frame clones and leaves some out. Here the sample spans some 100,000 clones, roughly 96% being singletons. The sample originates from a study of siplizumab effects on memory and regulatory T cells. Trimming took 5 bases from V and 5 from J, leaving 13 bases between them. The germline V gene has CDR1 MNHEY and CDR2 SMNVEV (reference sequence). There are 13 residues in the CDR3. The chain uses TRBV27 and TRBJ2-7; D is possibly TRBD1 (5 bases). The material sequenced was naive CD4+ T cells sorted from blood. The receptor's source is a human donor in good health. The CDR3, as DNA: TGTGCCAGCAGTAGCAGGGTCTACCACGAGCAGTACTTC. Translation gives CASSSRVYHEQYF.